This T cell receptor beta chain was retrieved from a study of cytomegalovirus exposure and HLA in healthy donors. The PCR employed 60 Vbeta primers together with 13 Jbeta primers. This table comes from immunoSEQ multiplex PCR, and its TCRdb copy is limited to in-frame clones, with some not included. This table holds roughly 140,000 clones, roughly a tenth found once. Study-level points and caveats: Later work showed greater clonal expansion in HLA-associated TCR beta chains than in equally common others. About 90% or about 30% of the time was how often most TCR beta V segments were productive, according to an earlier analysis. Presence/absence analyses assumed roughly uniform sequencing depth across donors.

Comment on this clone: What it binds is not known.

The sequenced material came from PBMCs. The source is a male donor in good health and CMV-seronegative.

CDR3 amino acids: CASSFPLGLGPGTQYF. The CDR3 nucleotides read TGTGCCAGCAGCTTCCCCCTCGGTCTTGGCCCGGGGACCCAGTACTTC. The chain links TRBV7-8 to TRBJ2-5; D not certain. V lost 3 bases to trimming and J lost 7 bases, with 21 bases between them. This CDR3 has 16 residues. Germline V lookup: CDR1 SGHVS, CDR2 FQNEAQ. Full variable domain (outside the CDR3, taken from reference TRBV7-8 and TRBJ2-5): GAGVSQSPRYKVAKRGQDVALRCDPISGHVSLFWYQQALGQGPEFLTYFQNEAQLDKSGLPSDRFFAERPEGSVSTLKIQRTQQEDSAVYLCASSFPLGLGPGTQYFGPGTRLLVL.